This TCR beta chain was recorded in a study of beta chain features in type 1 diabetes. For the study at large: Patient and healthy donor groups were alike in age, gender and cell yields. Whole-study findings and limits: Type 1 diabetes patients had VDJ junctions that carried fewer insertions and more deletions. Moderate but significant shortening of TCRB CDR3s was recorded in all four CD4+ subsets from Type 1 diabetes patients.

This clone came up a few times. No antigen is known for it. CDR1 SNHLY and CDR2 FYNNEI come from the germline V gene. The CDR3 spans 15 residues. V gave up 5 bases and J gave up 4 bases; unmatched junction bases: 3. Every isolated RNA sample was fully reverse transcribed, so sequencing captured expressed TCRB transcripts. The assay was immunoSEQ multiplex PCR, and TCRdb's table has in-frame clones only and misses some. The sample includes about 650,000 clones, 12% seen only once; the top ten take 0.09% to 0.15%. Cells sorted by CD45RO/CCR7/CD25/CD127/CD95/CD27 comprised CD4+ naive, central memory, regulatory and stem cell-like memory cells.

The source is a young man with type 1 diabetes. This sequence joins TRBV2 and TRBJ1-6; 9 nucleotides line up with TRBD1. What was sequenced was naive CD4+ T cells from blood. CDR3 residues: CASSTGTGYNSPLHF. The CDR3 coding sequence is TGTGCCAGCAGTACCGGGACAGGGTATAATTCACCCCTCCACTTT.